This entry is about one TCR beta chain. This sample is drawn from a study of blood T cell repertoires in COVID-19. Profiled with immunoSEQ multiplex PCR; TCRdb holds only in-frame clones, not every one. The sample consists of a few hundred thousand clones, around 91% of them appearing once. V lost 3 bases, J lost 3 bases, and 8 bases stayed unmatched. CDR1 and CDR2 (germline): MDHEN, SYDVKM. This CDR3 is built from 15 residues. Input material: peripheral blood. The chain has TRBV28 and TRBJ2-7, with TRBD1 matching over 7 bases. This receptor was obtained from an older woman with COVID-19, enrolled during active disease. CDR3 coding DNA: TGTGCCAGCAGTTTGTTACCGGGACAGAGCTACGAGCAGTACTTC. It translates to CASSLLPGQSYEQYF.